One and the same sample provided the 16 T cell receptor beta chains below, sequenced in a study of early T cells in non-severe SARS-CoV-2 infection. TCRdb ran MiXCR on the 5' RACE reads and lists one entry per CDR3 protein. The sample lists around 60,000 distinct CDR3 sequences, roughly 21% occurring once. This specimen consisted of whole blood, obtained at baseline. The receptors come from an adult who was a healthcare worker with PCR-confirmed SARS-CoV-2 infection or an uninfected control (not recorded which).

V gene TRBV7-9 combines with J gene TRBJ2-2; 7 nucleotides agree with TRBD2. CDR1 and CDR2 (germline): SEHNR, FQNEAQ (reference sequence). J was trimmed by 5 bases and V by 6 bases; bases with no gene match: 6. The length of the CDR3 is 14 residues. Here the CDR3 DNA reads TGTGCCAGCAGTCCTCTACTAGCGACCGGGGAGCTGTTTTTT. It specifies CASSPLLATGELFF.

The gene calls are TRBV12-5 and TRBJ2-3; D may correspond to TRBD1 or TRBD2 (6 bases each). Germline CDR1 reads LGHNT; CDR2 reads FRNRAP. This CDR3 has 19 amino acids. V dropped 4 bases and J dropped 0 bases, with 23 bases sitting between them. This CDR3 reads CASGYWYAGTPFSTDTQYF. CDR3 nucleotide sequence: TGTGCTAGTGGTTATTGGTACGCGGGGACACCCTTTAGCACAGATACGCAGTATTTT. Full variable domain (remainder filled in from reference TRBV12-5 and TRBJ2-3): DARVTQTPRHKVTEMGQEVTMRCQPILGHNTVFWYRQTMMQGLELLAYFRNRAPLDDSGMPKDRFSAEMPDATLATLKIQPSEPRDSAVYFCASGYWYAGTPFSTDTQYFGPGTRLTVL.

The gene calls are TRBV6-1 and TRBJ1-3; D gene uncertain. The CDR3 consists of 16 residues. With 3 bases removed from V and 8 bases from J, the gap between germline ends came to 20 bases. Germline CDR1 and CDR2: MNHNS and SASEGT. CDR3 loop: CASSESGLEMVYTIYF. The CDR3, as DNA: TGTGCCAGCAGTGAGAGCGGGCTTGAAATGGTATACACCATATATTTT.

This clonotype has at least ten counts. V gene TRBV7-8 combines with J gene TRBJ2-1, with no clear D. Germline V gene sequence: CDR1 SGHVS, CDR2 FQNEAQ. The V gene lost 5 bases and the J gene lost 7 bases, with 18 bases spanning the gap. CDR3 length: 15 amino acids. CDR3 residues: CASSPRSVQGNEQFF. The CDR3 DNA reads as TGTGCCAGCAGCCCCCGGTCGGTCCAAGGGAATGAGCAGTTCTTC.

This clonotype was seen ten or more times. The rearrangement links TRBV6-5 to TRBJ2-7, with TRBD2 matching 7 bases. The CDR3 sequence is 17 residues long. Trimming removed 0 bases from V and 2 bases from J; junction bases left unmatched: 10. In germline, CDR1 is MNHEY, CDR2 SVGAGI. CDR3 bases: TGTGCCAGCAGTTACTCCGCCCGGGCTAGCGGTCCCTACGAGCAGTACTTC. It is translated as CASSYSARASGPYEQYF.

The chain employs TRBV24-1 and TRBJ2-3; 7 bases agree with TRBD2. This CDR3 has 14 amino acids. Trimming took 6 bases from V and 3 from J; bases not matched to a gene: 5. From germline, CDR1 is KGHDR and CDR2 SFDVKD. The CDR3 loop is CATSQAGGTDTQYF. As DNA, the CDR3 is TGTGCCACCAGTCAAGCCGGGGGGACAGATACGCAGTATTTT.

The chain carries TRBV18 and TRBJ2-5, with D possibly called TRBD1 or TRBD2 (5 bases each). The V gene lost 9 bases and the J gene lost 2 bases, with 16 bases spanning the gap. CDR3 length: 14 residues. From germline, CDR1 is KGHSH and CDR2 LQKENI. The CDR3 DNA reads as TGTGCCAGTTCGACTGATGGGGGACAAGAGACCCAGTACTTC. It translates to CASSTDGGQETQYF.

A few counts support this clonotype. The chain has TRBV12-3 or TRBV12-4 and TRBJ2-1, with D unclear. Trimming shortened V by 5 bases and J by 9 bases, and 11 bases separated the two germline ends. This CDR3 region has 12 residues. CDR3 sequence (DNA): TGTGCCAGCAGTATAGTAAACAGTGAGCAGTTCTTC. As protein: CASSIVNSEQFF.

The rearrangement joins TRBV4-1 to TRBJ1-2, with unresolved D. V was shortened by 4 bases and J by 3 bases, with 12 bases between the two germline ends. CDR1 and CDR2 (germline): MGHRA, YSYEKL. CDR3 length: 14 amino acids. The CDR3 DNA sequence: TGCGCCAGCAGCCCCGGTCTAGACTACTATGGCTACACCTTC. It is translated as CASSPGLDYYGYTF.

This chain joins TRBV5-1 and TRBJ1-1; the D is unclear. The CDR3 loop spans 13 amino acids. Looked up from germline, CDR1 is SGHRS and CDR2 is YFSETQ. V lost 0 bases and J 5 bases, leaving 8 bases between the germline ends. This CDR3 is CASSLDGWTEAFF. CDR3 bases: TGCGCCAGCAGCTTGGACGGGTGGACTGAAGCTTTCTTT.

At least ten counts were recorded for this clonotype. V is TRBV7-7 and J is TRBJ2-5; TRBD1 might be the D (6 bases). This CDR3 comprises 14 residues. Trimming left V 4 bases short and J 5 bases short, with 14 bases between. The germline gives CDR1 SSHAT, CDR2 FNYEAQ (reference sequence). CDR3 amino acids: CASSSVQGSETQYF. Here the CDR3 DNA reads TGTGCCAGCAGCTCCGTACAGGGAAGCGAGACCCAGTACTTC.

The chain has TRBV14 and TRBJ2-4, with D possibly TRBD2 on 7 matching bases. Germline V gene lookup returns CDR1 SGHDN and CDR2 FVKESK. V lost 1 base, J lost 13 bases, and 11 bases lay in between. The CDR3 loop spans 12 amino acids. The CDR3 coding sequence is TGTGCCAGCAGCCAAGGGGGGGGCCTACAGTACTTC. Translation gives CASSQGGGLQYF.

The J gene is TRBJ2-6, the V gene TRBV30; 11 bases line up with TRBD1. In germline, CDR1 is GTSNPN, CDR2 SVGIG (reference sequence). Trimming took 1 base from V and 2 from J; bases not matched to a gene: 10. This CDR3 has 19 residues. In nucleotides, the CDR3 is TGTGCCTGGAGTGGCCTCCGGGACAGGGGGAATCCTGGGGCCAACGTCCTGACTTTC. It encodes CAWSGLRDRGNPGANVLTF.

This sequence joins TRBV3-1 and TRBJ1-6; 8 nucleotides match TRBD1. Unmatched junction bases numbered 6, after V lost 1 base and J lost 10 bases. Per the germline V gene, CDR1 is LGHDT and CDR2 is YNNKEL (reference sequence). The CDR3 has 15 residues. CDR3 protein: CASSQVQTGASPLHF. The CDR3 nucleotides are TGTGCCAGCAGCCAAGTTCAGACAGGGGCATCACCCCTCCACTTT.

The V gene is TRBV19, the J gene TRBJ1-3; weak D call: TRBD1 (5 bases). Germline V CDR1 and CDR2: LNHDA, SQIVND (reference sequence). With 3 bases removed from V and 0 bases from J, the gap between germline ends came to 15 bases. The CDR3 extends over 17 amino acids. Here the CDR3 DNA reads TGTGCCAGTAGTATTGGTCAGGGCCTCAGCTCTGGAAACACCATATATTTT. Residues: CASSIGQGLSSGNTIYF.

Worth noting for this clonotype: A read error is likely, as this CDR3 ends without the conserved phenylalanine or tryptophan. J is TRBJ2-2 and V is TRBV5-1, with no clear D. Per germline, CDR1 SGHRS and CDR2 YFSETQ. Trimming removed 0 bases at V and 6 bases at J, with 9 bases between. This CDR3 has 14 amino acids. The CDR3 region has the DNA TGCGCCAGCAGCTTGGCCTGGGTCTCCGGGGAGCTGTTTCTT. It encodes CASSLAWVSGELFL.